This T cell receptor beta chain was sequenced for a study of radiotherapy plus CTLA-4 blockade in lung cancer. General study results and limits: In blood, tumor-derived TCR clones expanded after radiotherapy plus ipilimumab.

Profiling relied on immunoSEQ multiplex PCR, and the TCRdb table lists in-frame clones only, not all of them. Found here are approximately 85,000 clones, approximately 83% of them singletons; the top ten hold approximately 2%. Germline CDR1 reads KGHSH; CDR2 reads LQKENI. The CDR3 runs 15 residues. V trimming: 3 bases; J trimming: 7 bases; junction bases outside the gene matches: 8. On this clone: The antigen is not known.

This specimen was peripheral blood, taken from a patient treated with radiotherapy plus ipilimumab. The chain carries TRBV18 and TRBJ2-7; 11 bases align to TRBD2. The TCR sequence derives from a human donor with non-small cell lung cancer who had a partial response to radiotherapy plus ipilimumab. The CDR3 region has the DNA TGTGCCAGCTCACCTCGACTAGCGGGAATCGGGGAGCAGTACTTC. It encodes CASSPRLAGIGEQYF.